This T cell receptor beta chain was identified in a study of blood T cells in healthy people across ages. Notes on the study in general: With naive T cell percentage, TCR beta diversity showed a strong correlation. Relative to aged donors, long-lived donors carried more naive CD4+ cells and displayed higher diversity.

Trimming took 1 base from V and 7 from J, leaving 14 bases between them. Germline assignment: CDR1 MDHEN and CDR2 SYDVKM. The CDR3 runs to 15 residues. For the second PCR, which ran for about 7 to 12 cycles, a sample-barcoded 5' primer and a J-beta primer mix were used. TCRdb redid the calling of the 5' RACE reads with MiXCR, one entry per CDR3 protein. The table lists fewer than 2,000,000 distinct CDR3 sequences, around 35% of them singletons. There are a few counts of this clonotype. Antigen unknown. Sequencing input: blood. The receptor was isolated from a woman younger than 45 in good health. The chain uses TRBV28 and TRBJ2-1; perhaps TRBD2 as D (5 bases). The CDR3: CASSLFQFGVNEQFF. The CDR3 DNA sequence: TGTGCCAGCAGTTTATTCCAGTTCGGGGTAAATGAGCAGTTCTTC.